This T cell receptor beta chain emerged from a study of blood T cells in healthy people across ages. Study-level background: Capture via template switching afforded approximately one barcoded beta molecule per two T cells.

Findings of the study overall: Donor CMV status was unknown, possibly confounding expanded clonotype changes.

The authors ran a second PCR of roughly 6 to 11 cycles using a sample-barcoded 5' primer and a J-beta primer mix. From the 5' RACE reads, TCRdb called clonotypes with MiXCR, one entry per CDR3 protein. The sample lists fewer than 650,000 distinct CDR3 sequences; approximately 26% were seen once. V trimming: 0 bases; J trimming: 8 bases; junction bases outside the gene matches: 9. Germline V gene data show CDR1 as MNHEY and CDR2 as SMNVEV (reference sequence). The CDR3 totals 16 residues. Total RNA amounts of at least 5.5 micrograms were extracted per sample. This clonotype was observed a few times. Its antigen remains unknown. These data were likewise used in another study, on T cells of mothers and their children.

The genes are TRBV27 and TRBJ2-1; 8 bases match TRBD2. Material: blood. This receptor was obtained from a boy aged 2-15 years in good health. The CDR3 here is CASSLSASGFYHEQFF. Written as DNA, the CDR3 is TGTGCCAGCAGTTTATCGGCTAGCGGGTTTTATCATGAGCAGTTCTTC.